A single TCR beta chain is shown here with its context. Patients in Seattle were enrolled during active infection, then followed longitudinally. The authors' processing: Quantification of nucleated cells was approximated via reference gene primer amplification. Profiled with immunoSEQ multiplex PCR; TCRdb holds only in-frame clones, not every one. The DNA gave D and trimming, while V, J and clone size come from that table. Of 150,000 to 200,000 clones in the sample, about 83% were seen once. The CDR3 spans 16 residues. Germline CDR1 is MGHDK and CDR2 is SYGVNS. V shed 4 bases, J shed 6 bases, and the junction held 10 bases outside the gene matches. The sample comes from a study of blood T cell repertoires in COVID-19. Study-level information: COVID-19 samples from acute and convalescent phases originated in the United States, Italy and Spain.

The chain links TRBV25-1 to TRBJ2-1; 9 nucleotides align to TRBD2. Sequencing was performed on peripheral blood. This clonotype originated in a woman aged 65 to 85 with COVID-19, enrolled during active disease. The CDR3 bases are TGTGCCAGCAGTGCTATGACTAGCGGACCTTTCAATGAGCAGTTCTTC. It specifies CASSAMTSGPFNEQFF.